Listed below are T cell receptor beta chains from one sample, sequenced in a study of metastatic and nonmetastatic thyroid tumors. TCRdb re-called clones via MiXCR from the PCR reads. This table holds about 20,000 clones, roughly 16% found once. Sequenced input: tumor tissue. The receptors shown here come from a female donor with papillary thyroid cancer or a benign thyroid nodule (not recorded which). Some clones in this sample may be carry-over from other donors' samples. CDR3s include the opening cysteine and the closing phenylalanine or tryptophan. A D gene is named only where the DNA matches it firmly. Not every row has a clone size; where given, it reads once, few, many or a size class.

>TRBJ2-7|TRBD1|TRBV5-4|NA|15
TGTGCCAGCAGCTTCCCGGGACAGGGGTTTGCCGAGCAGTACTTC
CASSFPGQGFAEQYF
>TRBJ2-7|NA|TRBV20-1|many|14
TGCAGTGCTAGGCATCCAGGACCCACCTACGAGCAGTACTTC
CSARHPGPTYEQYF
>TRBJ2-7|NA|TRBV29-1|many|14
TGCAGCGTTGAAAATGGGGGCGCCCCCTACGAGCAGTACTTC
CSVENGGAPYEQYF
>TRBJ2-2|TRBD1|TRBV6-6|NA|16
TGTGCCAGCAGTTACTCGATAACAGGGGTCACCGGGGAGCTGTTTTTT
CASSYSITGVTGELFF
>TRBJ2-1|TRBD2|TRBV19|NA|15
TGTGCCAGTAACCTAGCGGGCGGGCGTTGCAATGAGCAGTTCTTC
CASNLAGGRCNEQFF
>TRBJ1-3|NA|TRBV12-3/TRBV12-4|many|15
TGTGCCAGCAGTTTAGGTGAGGAGACTGGAAACACCATATATTTT
CASSLGEETGNTIYF
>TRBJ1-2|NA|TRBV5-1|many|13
TGCGCCAGCAGCTTGGATGGTTCCTATGGCTACACCTTC
CASSLDGSYGYTF
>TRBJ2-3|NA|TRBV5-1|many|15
TGCGCCAGCAGCTTCGCGGGGTCTAGCACAGATACGCAGTATTTT
CASSFAGSSTDTQYF
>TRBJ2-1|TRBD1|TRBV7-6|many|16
TGTGCCAGCAGCTTTCTGACAGGGGATTCCTACAATGAGCAGTTCTTC
CASSFLTGDSYNEQFF
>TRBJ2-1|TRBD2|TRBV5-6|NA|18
TGTGCCAGCAGCCCTCGATTAGCGGGTCTAGTATCCTACAATGAGCAGTTCTTC
CASSPRLAGLVSYNEQFF
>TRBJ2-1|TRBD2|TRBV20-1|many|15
TGCAGCCCTAAAACCGGGACTAGCGGCTACAATGAGCAGTTCTTC
CSPKTGTSGYNEQFF
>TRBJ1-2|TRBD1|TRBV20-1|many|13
TGCAGTGCTAGTCAGACAGGGAACTATGGCTACACCTTC
CSASQTGNYGYTF
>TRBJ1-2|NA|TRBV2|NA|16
TGTGCCAGCACCCGATCCGGGACACACCATGTATATGGCTACACCTTC
CASTRSGTHHVYGYTF
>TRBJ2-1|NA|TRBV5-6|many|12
TGTGCCAGCAGCTTGACACTTCATGAGCAGTTCTTC
CASSLTLHEQFF
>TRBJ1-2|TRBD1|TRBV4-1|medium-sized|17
TGCGCCAGCAGCCAAGACTTGGGGACAGGGGGCGCTTCTGGCTACACCTTC
CASSQDLGTGGASGYTF
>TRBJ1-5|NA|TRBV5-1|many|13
TGCGCCAGCAGCTTGGCAGGGGATCAGCCCCAGCATTTT
CASSLAGDQPQHF
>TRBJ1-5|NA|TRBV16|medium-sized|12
TGTGCCAGCAGCCTCCCGGCGGGGCCCCAGCATTTT
CASSLPAGPQHF